The T cell receptor beta chain under discussion was sequenced for a study of CD8 T cells in ankylosing spondylitis (dated by TCRdb to the late 2010s). The study in broad terms: The study profiled T cell receptor beta repertoires in healthy donors and ankylosing spondylitis patients to find disease-linked TCR variants. In total, the full study cohort was made up of 100 to 140 healthy donors and more than 20 ankylosing spondylitis patients. Samples of peripheral blood were taken, and for ankylosing spondylitis patients, synovial fluid was collected as well. The full study reports these points: The disease-linked clones were reported to be significantly enriched in matched synovial fluid samples from ankylosing spondylitis patients. Some TCR beta motif variants had previously been reported in synovial fluid and blood of reactive arthritis patients, which suggested common disease-initiation mechanisms. A TCR beta motif made up of roughly eight highly homologous amino acid variants appeared to be characteristic of blood from ankylosing spondylitis patients. The disease-linked clones had a CD8+ phenotype and were found at relatively low frequencies in peripheral blood.

TCRdb lists the instrument as Illumina HiSeq 2500. Quantitative 5'-RACE with molecular barcodes was used to prepare TCR beta libraries. The authors processed their data as follows. Disease-linked TCR variants were identified with a new computational method built on a probabilistic model of VDJ rearrangement. TCRdb reanalyzed the raw reads on its own, using fastp at Q25 for trimming and MiXCR for clone calling, and kept in-frame beta chains. Merged by CDR3 protein, the rows form single entries marked with the most common genes and DNA. It is TCRdb's table, rather than the study itself, that gives the V and J calls and clone size. Present in this sample are around 430,000 distinct CDR3 sequences, 15% to 20% of which were seen just once. The ten top clones hold approximately 1% of the sample. The CDR3 covers 14 residues, taking in both the cysteine and the phenylalanine. Only the CDR3 region is kept as DNA, spanning 42 bases read in frame from base 1. The germline ends are 16 bases apart after V is trimmed by 3 bases and J by 8 bases.

This clonotype was recorded many times. Its cognate antigen has yet to be identified. Qualities for individual bases were not recorded, and no much larger clone is one base off. The clonotype comes from a male donor with ankylosing spondylitis. The chain joins TRBV12-3 or TRBV12-4 to TRBJ1-2; too little of a D gene remains to name it. Sequenced material: blood, either unsorted or a sorted T cell fraction (not recorded which). The CDR3 protein: CASSFASRPLGYTF. The nucleotides read TGTGCCAGCAGTTTTGCGAGTCGTCCTTTAGGCTACACCTTC.